This T cell receptor (beta chain) was retrieved from a study of blood T cells in healthy people across ages. The study, taken as a whole, reports: Per-million-T-cell TCR beta diversity fell roughly linearly with age. Both higher diversity and more naive CD4+ cells marked long-lived donors when set against aged donors.

Sample-barcoded 5' priming and a J-beta primer mix drove a second PCR of roughly 7 to 11 cycles. TCRdb re-called the 5' RACE reads through MiXCR, storing one row per CDR3 protein. The sample has 600,000 to 650,000 distinct CDR3 sequences; around three fifths are singletons. In the case of this clonotype: Its antigen remains unidentified.

This sequence was found in a man aged 55 to 69 in good health. Sequencing input: blood.

This chain's CDR3 is CASSYRGSAFF. The CDR3 DNA reads as TGTGCCAGCAGTTACAGGGGCTCGGCTTTCTTT. The chain carries TRBV6-5 and TRBJ1-1, with D tentatively TRBD1 (5 bases). V was cut by 2 bases and J by 11 bases, with 9 bases left in between. Germline CDR1 and CDR2: MNHEY and SVGAGI. There are 11 residues in the CDR3.